This record looks at one T cell receptor beta chain sequence and its context. TCRdb's table, derived via immunoSEQ multiplex PCR, lists solely in-frame clones and lacks some. The data hold about 190,000 clones, with approximately 79% observed a single time. The sample is drawn from a study of blood T cell repertoires in COVID-19. The CDR3 sequence is 16 residues long. Trimming shortened V by 6 bases and J by 8 bases, and 22 bases separated the two germline ends. Germline CDR1 MDHEN, CDR2 SYDVKM. The chain recombines TRBV28 with TRBJ1-4; tentative D call: TRBD1 (5 bases). The sequenced material came from peripheral blood. The clonotype originates from a woman aged 50 to 60 with acute or convalescent COVID-19. The CDR3 nucleotides are TGTGCCAGCAGCACCCCCGGGGCGGGGAGTAGGGAAAAACTGTTTTTT. This codes for CASSTPGAGSREKLFF.